These 23 T cell receptor beta chains were all obtained from the same sample, sequenced in a study of blood T cell repertoires in COVID-19. Sequencing was performed with immunoSEQ multiplex PCR; in TCRdb, only in-frame clones are kept and a portion is missing. Of about 220,000 clones listed, 80% to 90% are singletons. Sequenced: peripheral blood. These receptors all come from a man aged 50 to 59 who had recovered from COVID-19.

The chain employs TRBV27 and TRBJ2-7; a weak D match, TRBD1 (5 bases). The CDR3 is made up of 15 amino acids. With 3 bases removed from V and 6 bases from J, the gap between germline ends came to 18 bases. CDR1 is MNHEY and CDR2 is SMNVEV in the germline V gene (reference sequence). The CDR3 DNA is TGTGCCAGCAGTTTCCAGCCGTCAGGGTTGCGCGAGCAGTACTTC. Amino acids: CASSFQPSGLREQYF.

V usage is TRBV7-9 and J usage is TRBJ1-5; 7 positions match TRBD1. V was clipped by 1 base and J by 2 bases; unmatched bases: 5. The CDR3 extends over 16 amino acids. CDR1 is SEHNR and CDR2 is FQNEAQ in the germline V gene (reference sequence). The CDR3 sequence is CASSLGGDSRNQPQHF. The DNA for the CDR3 is TGTGCCAGCAGCTTAGGAGGGGACAGCCGCAATCAGCCCCAGCATTTT.

The chain joins TRBV5-1 to TRBJ1-3, with 8 positions matching TRBD1. The CDR3 is 17 amino acids. CDR1 is SGHRS and CDR2 is YFSETQ in the germline V gene. The V gene end was trimmed by 3 bases and the J gene end by 0 bases; junction bases not matched to a gene: 8. The chain's CDR3 is CASSYGTGPSSGNTIYF. Here the CDR3 DNA reads TGCGCCAGCAGCTATGGGACAGGCCCCTCCTCTGGAAACACCATATATTTT.

V gene TRBV5-8 combines with J gene TRBJ1-5, with TRBD1 matching 7 bases. In germline, CDR1 is SGHTS, CDR2 YDEGEE. The CDR3 loop spans 15 amino acids. After removal of 4 bases from V and 0 bases from J, the junction contained 4 bases not matched to a gene. The DNA of the CDR3 is TGTGCCAGCAGCCCGGGACAGCATAGCAATCAGCCCCAGCATTTT. This sequence encodes CASSPGQHSNQPQHF.

The chain couples TRBV15 to TRBJ2-7; D is uncertain. The ends were cut back, 0 bases at V and 4 bases at J, with 10 bases in the middle. This CDR3 has 14 residues. Germline V CDR1 and CDR2: LNHNV, YYDKDF (reference sequence). The CDR3, as DNA: TGTGCCACCAGCAGAGACTGGCGGAGTTACGAGCAGTACTTC. It yields the protein CATSRDWRSYEQYF. The full variable domain, rest sourced from reference TRBV15 and TRBJ2-7, is DAMVIQNPRYQVTQFGKPVTLSCSQTLNHNVMYWYQQKSSQAPKLLFHYYDKDFNNEADTPDNFQSRRPNTSFCFLDIRSPGLGDTAMYLCATSRDWRSYEQYFGPGTRLTVT.

This clone was seen only once. The chain uses TRBV5-1 and TRBJ1-1; 8 nucleotides match TRBD1. This CDR3 has 15 amino acids. V was pared by 1 base and J by 6 bases, with 8 bases of the junction left unmatched. Germline loops: CDR1 SGHRS, CDR2 YFSETQ. CDR3 residues: CASSLWAGGIAEAFF. In DNA form, the CDR3 reads TGCGCCAGCAGCTTGTGGGCAGGGGGCATCGCTGAAGCTTTCTTT.

CDR3 in amino acids: CASSSDRGGEKLFF. In nucleotides, the CDR3 is TGTGCCAGCAGCTCAGACAGGGGGGGAGAAAAACTGTTTTTT. The V gene is TRBV7-2, the J gene TRBJ1-4; the match to TRBD1 covers 9 bases. The CDR3 loop spans 14 amino acids. The V segment lost 4 bases and the J segment 8 bases; nucleotides outside the gene matches: 5. Germline CDR1 and CDR2: SGHTA and FQGNSA.

This clone was counted once. V gene TRBV10-2 combines with J gene TRBJ2-1; TRBD2 agrees at 8 bases. Germline CDR1 and CDR2: WSHSY and SAAADI. With 8 bases clipped from V and 3 bases from J, the junction kept 9 bases outside the gene matches. The CDR3 sequence is 15 residues long. CDR3 region: CASEGDSGIYNEQFF. CDR3 DNA: TGCGCCAGCGAAGGGGATAGCGGGATCTACAATGAGCAGTTCTTC.

The V gene is TRBV10-2, the J gene TRBJ2-7, with 12 bases identical to TRBD2. Germline trimming cut 0 bases from V and 2 bases from J; bases unmatched to any gene: 2. The CDR3 covers 16 residues. In germline, CDR1 is WSHSY, CDR2 SAAADI. The CDR3 DNA follows: TGCGCCAGCAGTGAGTCACCTAGCGGGAGGGCCTACGAGCAGTACTTC. Its translation: CASSESPSGRAYEQYF.

The chain links TRBV28 to TRBJ2-7; 12 bases agree with TRBD2. Germline values: CDR1 MDHEN, CDR2 SYDVKM. With 2 bases clipped from V and 4 bases from J, the junction kept 3 bases outside the gene matches. The CDR3 contains 15 residues. The DNA of the CDR3 is TGTGCCAGCAGTTTACGGACTAGCGGGGATTACGAGCAGTACTTC. Amino acid sequence: CASSLRTSGDYEQYF.

A few counts support this clone. V gene TRBV19 combines with J gene TRBJ2-2; TRBD1 agrees at 8 bases. The trim removed 3 bases at V and 3 bases at J, leaving 3 bases unmatched. The CDR3 length is 15 residues. Germline lookup yields CDR1 LNHDA and CDR2 SQIVND (reference sequence). The CDR3 here is CASSIGRGHTGELFF. The CDR3 DNA reads TGTGCCAGTAGTATCGGCAGGGGGCACACCGGGGAGCTGTTTTTT.

This chain uses TRBV6-5 with TRBJ2-3; TRBD1 is a possible D gene (6 bases). Trimming removed 0 bases from V and 4 bases from J, with 8 bases in between. Germline V gene sequence: CDR1 MNHEY, CDR2 SVGAGI. The CDR3 has 14 amino acids. The CDR3 spells CASSYSSGADTQYF. The CDR3 region has the DNA TGTGCCAGCAGTTACTCGTCAGGGGCAGATACGCAGTATTTT.

This clone was picked up a small number of times. The chain recombines TRBV2 with TRBJ1-5; TRBD1 is a possible D gene (6 bases). The CDR3 spans 14 residues. V was trimmed by 6 bases and J by 1 base, leaving 10 bases between them. Germline V gene sequence: CDR1 SNHLY, CDR2 FYNNEI. The CDR3 DNA sequence: TGTGCCAGCAGGGATGACAGGAGCAATCAGCCCCAGCATTTT. Translated, it gives CASRDDRSNQPQHF. Based on the CDR3 plus reference TRBV2 and TRBJ1-5, the full variable domain is EPEVTQTPSHQVTQMGQEVILRCVPISNHLYFYWYRQILGQKVEFLVSFYNNEISEKSEIFDDQFSVERPDGSNFTLKIRSTKLEDSAMYFCASRDDRSNQPQHFGDGTRLSIL.

The chain recombines TRBV27 with TRBJ1-5; D is unclear. The CDR3 loop spans 14 amino acids. Trimming took 7 bases from V and 2 from J, leaving 12 bases between them. CDR1 and CDR2 from the germline V gene are MNHEY and SMNVEV (reference sequence). The CDR3 reads CASKLRSGNQPQHF. As DNA, the CDR3 is TGTGCCAGCAAATTGAGGAGCGGCAATCAGCCCCAGCATTTT.

The chain links TRBV5-4 to TRBJ2-2, with 10 nucleotides matching TRBD1. The V segment lost 4 bases and the J segment 7 bases; nucleotides outside the gene matches: 7. Germline values: CDR1 SGHNT, CDR2 YYREEE (reference sequence). The CDR3 is 15 residues long. This CDR3 is CASSPRQGANGELFF. The CDR3 DNA reads as TGTGCCAGCAGCCCGCGACAGGGGGCGAACGGGGAGCTGTTTTTT.

This rearrangement joins TRBV5-5 to TRBJ1-6; D is perhaps TRBD1 (5 bases). The CDR3 covers 15 residues. V was trimmed by 4 bases and J by 9 bases, leaving 17 bases between them. Per the germline V gene, CDR1 is SGHKS and CDR2 is YYEKEE (reference sequence). This chain's CDR3 is CASSIDPGLRSPLHF. The CDR3 region has the DNA TGTGCCAGCAGCATTGATCCGGGACTCCGTTCACCCCTCCACTTT.

The chain joins TRBV24-1 to TRBJ2-2; D might be TRBD1 (6 bases). The CDR3 consists of 17 residues. Germline CDR1 reads KGHDR; CDR2 reads SFDVKD. V lost 0 bases, J lost 4 bases, and 14 bases lay in between. The CDR3 DNA follows: TGTGCCACCAGTGATTTGTGGGACAAGCCGTTCACCGGGGAGCTGTTTTTT. Protein sequence: CATSDLWDKPFTGELFF.

The V gene is TRBV6-9, the J gene TRBJ1-4, with D possibly TRBD1 on 6 matching bases. Germline-derived CDR1 and CDR2 are MNHGY and SVAAGI. V lost 11 bases and J lost 8, with 18 bases in between. CDR3 length: 13 residues. The CDR3 coding sequence is TGTGCCGGCCCTACAGGGTTAGGGGAAAAACTGTTTTTT. Translating gives CAGPTGLGEKLFF.

V usage is TRBV6-5 and J usage is TRBJ2-1, with D possibly being TRBD2 (6 bases). The CDR3 loop spans 15 amino acids. The V and J ends lost 5 bases and 0 bases respectively, with 11 bases between them. Germline-derived CDR1 and CDR2 are MNHEY and SVGAGI. In DNA form, the CDR3 reads TGTGCCAGCAGTAACCGGGACTCCTCCTACAATGAGCAGTTCTTC. This gives the protein CASSNRDSSYNEQFF.

This clone turned up a few times. The chain combines TRBV9 with TRBJ2-1; possibly TRBD2 for D (6 bases). In germline, CDR1 is SGDLS, CDR2 YYNGEE. This CDR3 is built from 16 residues. The ends were cut back, 0 bases at V and 0 bases at J, with 10 bases in the middle. CDR3 sequence: CASSVVGSGSYNEQFF. For the CDR3, the DNA is TGTGCCAGCAGCGTAGTAGGTAGCGGCTCCTACAATGAGCAGTTCTTC.

The genes are TRBV30 and TRBJ2-1; TRBD2 is a possible D gene (6 bases). Germline V gives CDR1 GTSNPN, CDR2 SVGIG (reference sequence). The length of the CDR3 is 13 residues. Trimming took off 2 bases at V and 8 bases at J, with 13 bases between the two ends. CDR3 sequence: CAWSHGGSDEQFF. The CDR3 DNA reads as TGTGCCTGGAGTCACGGGGGTTCCGATGAGCAGTTCTTC.

The chain is built from TRBV15 and TRBJ1-1, with 12 bases aligning to TRBD1. The ends lost 0 bases at V and 9 bases at J; junction bases unmatched: 8. CDR1 and CDR2 (germline): LNHNV, YYDKDF (reference sequence). The length of the CDR3 is 16 residues. The CDR3 region is CATSREKGQGAIKAFF. The CDR3 region has the DNA TGTGCCACCAGCAGAGAGAAGGGACAGGGGGCAATCAAAGCTTTCTTT. The whole variable domain, filled in from reference TRBV15 and TRBJ1-1, reads DAMVIQNPRYQVTQFGKPVTLSCSQTLNHNVMYWYQQKSSQAPKLLFHYYDKDFNNEADTPDNFQSRRPNTSFCFLDIRSPGLGDTAMYLCATSREKGQGAIKAFFGQGTRLTVV.

As to this clone: Other nucleotide sequences from this sample produce the same CDR3. The J gene is TRBJ1-1, the V gene TRBV10-3; possible D gene TRBD1, 5 bases. The V end lost 4 bases, the J end lost 1 base, and 7 bases lay between the germline ends. This CDR3 region has 13 residues. The germline CDR1 and CDR2 sequences are ENHRY and SYGVKD. The CDR3 DNA sequence: TGTGCCATCAGTGGCCAGGGGAACACTGAAGCTTTCTTT. This sequence encodes CAISGQGNTEAFF.